This entry lists 4 T cell receptor beta chains sequenced from one sample in a study of shared clonotypes between healthy human individuals. Assay: immunoSEQ multiplex PCR; the TCRdb copy retains only in-frame clones and omits some. The sample lists some 1.1 million clones; 60% to 85% were seen once. Input material: memory CD4+ T cells from PBMCs. Subset given: CD45RA-negative fraction. These receptors all come from a man younger than 35 in good health. Some clones in this sample may be carry-over from other donors' samples.

The rearrangement links TRBV19 to TRBJ1-5; no definite D call. Germline V gene sequence: CDR1 LNHDA, CDR2 SQIVND (reference sequence). Trimming removed 5 bases at V and 7 bases at J, with 12 bases between. The CDR3 is 13 amino acids. CDR3 amino acids: CASSGLGNQPQHF. DNA for the CDR3: TGTGCCAGTAGTGGGCTGGGAAACCAGCCCCAGCATTTT. Filled out from reference TRBV19 and TRBJ1-5, the complete variable domain reads DGGITQSPKYLFRKEGQNVTLSCEQNLNHDAMYWYRQDPGQGLRLIYYSQIVNDFQKGDIAEGYSVSREKKESFPLTVTSAQKNPTAFYLCASSGLGNQPQHFGDGTRLSIL.

The rearrangement uses TRBV7-3 and TRBJ2-7; D is unclear. This CDR3 region has 14 residues. Germline CDR1 reads SGHTA; CDR2 reads FQGTGA. With 0 bases removed from V and 4 bases from J, the gap between germline ends came to 10 bases. The CDR3: CASSLTPESYEQYF. The CDR3 DNA follows: TGTGCCAGCAGCTTAACTCCGGAGTCATACGAGCAGTACTTC.

CDR3 sequence reads: CASSAGTRENQPQHF. The CDR3 DNA sequence: TGTGCCAGCAGCGCCGGGACGAGAGAAAATCAGCCCCAGCATTTT. The chain is built from TRBV11-2 and TRBJ1-5, with D possibly being TRBD1 (5 bases). Germline V gene data show CDR1 as SGHAT and CDR2 as FQNNGV. V lost 5 bases, J lost 4 bases, and 15 bases lay in between. This CDR3 has 15 amino acids.

V is TRBV5-4 and J is TRBJ2-5; 8 bases match TRBD1. The CDR3 spans 15 residues. The V and J ends lost 4 bases and 0 bases, in that order; junction bases with no gene match: 5. Germline V CDR1 and CDR2: SGHNT, YYREEE (reference sequence). The CDR3 DNA is TGTGCCAGCAGCCCGACAGGGGTGAACCAAGAGACCCAGTACTTC. Translating gives CASSPTGVNQETQYF. The full variable domain, with the rest looked up from reference TRBV5-4 and TRBJ2-5, is ETGVTQSPTHLIKTRGQQVTLRCSSQSGHNTVSWYQQALGQGPQFIFQYYREEENGRGNFPPRFSGLQFPNYSSELNVNALELDDSALYLCASSPTGVNQETQYFGPGTRLLVL.